This T cell receptor beta chain was recorded in a study of vaccination effects on CD4 cells after COVID-19. Trimming left V 5 bases short and J 4 bases short, with 12 bases between. Germline V CDR1 and CDR2: SQVTM, ANQGSEA. The CDR3 has 13 residues. Notes on the study in general: Convalescent patients in the study were few, and early post-infection timepoints were absent.

Expansion with viral peptide pools was applied to antigen-specific CD4+ T cells by the ViraFEST assay prior to sequencing. It was after approximately 11 days of culture that CD4+ T cells were isolated. Confirmation by PCR established that the person had SARS-CoV-2 infection between March and December 2020. Researchers swapped half the medium for IL-2 medium on both days 3 and 7. TCRdb keeps only in-frame clones here, not all; method: immunoSEQ multiplex PCR. The top ten hold around 28% of the sample, which has roughly 30,000 clones, under 80% seen once. A remark on this clone: The antigen is unknown.

The clonotype originates from a human donor who had a prior SARS-CoV-2 infection. This chain connects TRBV29-1 to TRBJ1-5, with D tentatively TRBD1 (6 bases). Sequencing was performed on CD4+ T cells from PBMCs cultured with a peptide pool, taken before COVID-19 vaccination. The CDR3 is CSVTPGQNQPQHF. CDR3 DNA: TGCAGCGTTACCCCGGGACAAAATCAGCCCCAGCATTTT.